Shown below are 30 T cell receptor beta chains from a single sample sequenced in a study of T cell responses to AZD1222 COVID-19 vaccine. Profiled with immunoSEQ multiplex PCR; TCRdb holds only in-frame clones, not every one. The sample yields 130,000 or so clones, about nine tenths seen once. The sample here was peripheral blood, taken on day 0 of AZD1222 vaccination. The receptors were sampled from an adult in good health.

The J gene is TRBJ2-2, the V gene TRBV21-1. TRBV21-1 constitutes a pseudogene. The CDR3 is 17 amino acids. CDR3 in amino acids: CASSSLGQVGFSRELFF. CDR3 sequence (DNA): TGTGCCAGCAGCTCCCTTGGGCAGGTGGGGTTTAGCCGGGAGCTGTTTTTT.

This rearrangement joins TRBV19 to TRBJ1-4; 7 bases agree with TRBD1. The germline V gene has CDR1 LNHDA and CDR2 SQIVND (reference sequence). V shed 5 bases and J 10 bases; nucleotides not matched to a gene: 10. The CDR3 runs 14 residues. Written as DNA, the CDR3 is TGTGCCAGTAGTCGGGGACAGATTGAGGGAAAACTGTTTTTT. It translates to CASSRGQIEGKLFF.

This chain connects TRBV30 to TRBJ1-6; 11 bases map to TRBD1. V shed 5 bases, J shed 10 bases, and the junction held 7 bases outside the gene matches. CDR1 is GTSNPN, CDR2 SVGIG, per germline (reference sequence). This CDR3 region has 14 residues. The CDR3 nucleotides read TGTGCCTGGCAAACCGGGACAGGGGGATCACCCCTCCACTTT. It codes for CAWQTGTGGSPLHF.

The chain employs TRBV6-5 and TRBJ2-7; D may be TRBD1 or TRBD2 (6 bases each). The germline V gene has CDR1 MNHEY and CDR2 SVGAGI. V lost 5 bases to trimming and J lost 0 bases, with 14 bases between them. The CDR3 is 15 residues long. As DNA, the CDR3 is TGTGCCAGCAGTAATGGAGGGACACACTCCTACGAGCAGTACTTC. Its protein is CASSNGGTHSYEQYF.

The chain has TRBV5-6 and TRBJ2-5, with TRBD2 as a possible D gene (5 bases). CDR1 SGHDT and CDR2 YYEEEE come from the germline V gene. The length of the CDR3 is 15 residues. V lost 5 bases and J 4 bases, leaving 18 bases between the germline ends. CDR3 in DNA: TGTGCCAGCAGGCTGAGGGATCGGGGTTTAGAGACCCAGTACTTC. This sequence encodes CASRLRDRGLETQYF.

The V gene is TRBV27, the J gene TRBJ2-7; 7 bases map to TRBD1. The CDR3 is 13 amino acids. Germline V lookup: CDR1 MNHEY, CDR2 SMNVEV (reference sequence). V gave up 4 bases and J gave up 4 bases; unmatched junction bases: 4. The CDR3 protein is CASSYRTGYEQYF. CDR3 DNA: TGTGCCAGCAGTTACCGGACAGGATACGAGCAGTACTTC.

J is TRBJ1-2 and V is TRBV4-3; no reliable D call. CDR3 length equals 13 residues. V shed 4 bases and J shed 8 bases, with 14 bases lying between them. Per germline, CDR1 LGHNA and CDR2 YSLEER. The CDR3 bases are TGCGCCAGCAGCCCACAAGAAGGGTTAGGCTACACCTTC. Its translation: CASSPQEGLGYTF.

J is TRBJ1-1 and V is TRBV25-1; TRBD1 matches 7 bases. CDR1 is MGHDK, CDR2 SYGVNS, per germline. V gave up 7 bases and J gave up 6 bases; unmatched junction bases: 8. This CDR3 has 13 amino acids. CDR3 DNA sequence: TGTGCCAGCACCCCAGACAGGGATCCTGAAGCTTTCTTT. Amino acid sequence: CASTPDRDPEAFF. The whole variable domain, remainder taken from reference TRBV25-1 and TRBJ1-1, is EADIYQTPRYLVIGTGKKITLECSQTMGHDKMYWYQQDPGMELHLIHYSYGVNSTEKGDLSSESTVSRIRTEHFPLTLESARPSHTSQYLCASTPDRDPEAFFGQGTRLTVV.

This clone is categorized as medium-sized. The same CDR3 can be traced to other DNA sequences in this sample. The rearrangement uses TRBV5-1 and TRBJ2-3; D ambiguous. The CDR3 sequence is 14 residues long. V was pared by 0 bases and J by 0 bases, with 5 bases between. In germline, CDR1 is SGHRS, CDR2 YFSETQ. In nucleotides, the CDR3 is TGCGCCAGCAGCTTGGGGCAGAGCACAGATACGCAGTATTTT. Protein sequence: CASSLGQSTDTQYF.

The V gene is TRBV7-8, the J gene TRBJ1-4; 7 nucleotides agree with TRBD1. Germline assignment: CDR1 SGHVS and CDR2 FQNEAQ. J lost 6 bases, V lost 5 bases, and 9 bases had no gene match. The CDR3 is 15 amino acids. CDR3 nucleotide sequence: TGTGCCAGCAGCCCACTGGACAGGATTTATGAAAAACTGTTTTTT. This translates into CASSPLDRIYEKLFF.

The table lists this clone with a count of one. The chain has TRBV19 and TRBJ1-5, with 8 bases identical to TRBD1. Germline V lookup: CDR1 LNHDA, CDR2 SQIVND (reference sequence). The CDR3 consists of 15 residues. V was pared by 2 bases and J by 5 bases, with 5 bases of the junction left unmatched. The CDR3 DNA reads as TGTGCCAGTAGTATAACAGGGGGTATGGATCAGCCCCAGCATTTT. This sequence encodes CASSITGGMDQPQHF.

The gene calls are TRBV11-2 and TRBJ1-1, with TRBD1 matching 8 bases. V shed 6 bases, J shed 1 base, and the junction held 13 bases outside the gene matches. The CDR3 sequence is 17 residues long. Per the germline V gene, CDR1 is SGHAT and CDR2 is FQNNGV. CDR3 protein: CASSTRAGGAGNTEAFF. In nucleotides, the CDR3 is TGTGCCAGCAGTACCAGGGCAGGGGGCGCCGGGAACACTGAAGCTTTCTTT.

The V gene is TRBV7-9, the J gene TRBJ1-2; D may be TRBD1 (5 bases). Germline V CDR1 and CDR2: SEHNR, FQNEAQ (reference sequence). V dropped 5 bases and J dropped 4 bases, with 14 bases sitting between them. CDR3 length: 14 amino acids. The CDR3: CASSRTGGSYGYTF. Written as DNA, the CDR3 is TGTGCCAGCAGCCGCACGGGGGGGAGCTATGGCTACACCTTC.

The chain has TRBV6-5 and TRBJ2-3; D call uncertain. The germline V and J ends were trimmed by 4 bases and 2 bases, with 13 bases remaining between them. This CDR3 has 15 amino acids. CDR1 is MNHEY and CDR2 is SVGAGI in the germline V gene. The CDR3 nucleotides are TGTGCCAGCAGTTCCACGAGCTCGGTCACAGATACGCAGTATTTT. It encodes CASSSTSSVTDTQYF.

The chain employs TRBV5-1 and TRBJ2-1, with no clear D. Trimming shortened V by 4 bases and J by 2 bases, and 16 bases separated the two germline ends. The CDR3 runs to 16 residues. Germline CDR1 and CDR2: SGHRS and YFSETQ. CDR3 in amino acids: CASSTFNSGPYNEQFF. Here the CDR3 DNA reads TGCGCCAGCAGCACCTTCAACAGTGGCCCCTACAATGAGCAGTTCTTC. Supplemented by reference TRBV5-1 and TRBJ2-1, the full variable domain reads KAGVTQTPRYLIKTRGQQVTLSCSPISGHRSVSWYQQTPGQGLQFLFEYFSETQRNKGNFPGRFSGRQFSNSRSEMNVSTLELGDSALYLCASSTFNSGPYNEQFFGPGTRLTVL.

This chain uses TRBV5-1 with TRBJ2-7; 8 bases are a match to TRBD1. Looked up from germline, CDR1 is SGHRS and CDR2 is YFSETQ. The CDR3 extends over 15 amino acids. J was trimmed by 5 bases and V by 4 bases; bases with no gene match: 11. The DNA of the CDR3 is TGCGCCAGCAGCCCCTTTAACGGACAGGGTAACGAGCAGTACTTC. Protein product: CASSPFNGQGNEQYF.

The chain combines TRBV10-3 with TRBJ1-1; 9 bases map to TRBD1. The V gene's germline CDR1 is ENHRY and CDR2 SYGVKD. The V segment lost 11 bases and the J segment 0 bases; nucleotides outside the gene matches: 7. The CDR3 is 14 amino acids. This CDR3 is CAAWDRVMNTEAFF. CDR3 bases: TGTGCCGCCTGGGACAGGGTGATGAACACTGAAGCTTTCTTT.

V usage is TRBV20-1 and J usage is TRBJ2-7; 11 positions match TRBD2. V gave up 3 bases and J gave up 3 bases; unmatched junction bases: 4. Germline V gives CDR1 DFQATT, CDR2 SNEGSKA (reference sequence). The CDR3 is 14 amino acids. DNA for the CDR3: TGCAGTGCTAGTAGCGGGGGGGCAGTCTACGAGCAGTACTTC. The encoded protein is CSASSGGAVYEQYF.

This chain uses TRBV7-2 with TRBJ1-1, with unresolved D. The CDR3 extends over 14 amino acids. Deletions cut 5 bases from V and 4 bases from J, with 14 bases between. Germline V lookup: CDR1 SGHTA, CDR2 FQGNSA. The CDR3 here is CASSKSRTATEAFF. The CDR3 DNA follows: TGTGCCAGCAGCAAATCTAGGACGGCCACTGAAGCTTTCTTT. Looking up the rest from reference TRBV7-2 and TRBJ1-1 gives the full variable domain: GAGVSQSPSNKVTEKGKDVELRCDPISGHTALYWYRQSLGQGLEFLIYFQGNSAPDKSGLPSDRFSAERTGGSVSTLTIQRTQQEDSAVYLCASSKSRTATEAFFGQGTRLTVV.

J is TRBJ1-1 and V is TRBV6-5, with TRBD1 as a possible D gene (5 bases). V was clipped by 0 bases and J by 0 bases, with 11 bases between them. Germline-derived CDR1 and CDR2 are MNHEY and SVGAGI. This CDR3 spans 16 amino acids. Here the CDR3 DNA reads TGTGCCAGCAGTTACTCCAGGGCCCCGGTGAACACTGAAGCTTTCTTT. Its protein product is CASSYSRAPVNTEAFF.

The rearrangement joins TRBV30 to TRBJ1-5; D is undetermined. This CDR3 has 13 amino acids. Trimming removed 1 base at V and 4 bases at J, with 8 bases between. CDR1 GTSNPN and CDR2 SVGIG come from the germline V gene (reference sequence). In DNA form, the CDR3 reads TGTGCCTGGAGTGGGACGGCTAATCAGCCCCAGCATTTT. The encoded protein is CAWSGTANQPQHF.

The CDR3 loop is CASSLAGESNEQFF. For the CDR3, the DNA is TGTGCCAGCAGCTTAGCGGGGGAATCCAATGAGCAGTTCTTC. The gene calls are TRBV9 and TRBJ2-1; 9 bases line up with TRBD2. The V gene end was trimmed by 4 bases and the J gene end by 6 bases; junction bases not matched to a gene: 5. Per the germline V gene, CDR1 is SGDLS and CDR2 is YYNGEE. The CDR3 is 14 residues long.

This sequence joins TRBV7-9 and TRBJ1-5; TRBD1 is a possible D gene (6 bases). Between the trimmed V and J ends, which lost 4 bases and 5 bases, there was a span of 15 bases. This CDR3 contains 15 residues. Germline V gives CDR1 SEHNR, CDR2 FQNEAQ (reference sequence). The CDR3 nucleotides read TGTGCCAGCAGCTCGGGTCAGGGGCGGGATCAGCCCCAGCATTTT. Protein: CASSSGQGRDQPQHF.

V and J are TRBV13 and TRBJ1-3, with a weak D call TRBD1 (6 bases). CDR1 is PRHDT and CDR2 is FYEKMQ in the germline V gene (reference sequence). V was shortened by 4 bases and J by 4 bases, with 17 bases between the two germline ends. The CDR3 has 16 amino acids. CDR3 region: CASSYYRVRSGNTIYF. DNA for the CDR3: TGTGCCAGCAGCTACTACAGGGTTCGCTCCGGAAACACCATATATTTT.

This clone appeared a few times. The chain joins TRBV6-5 to TRBJ1-1, with D uncertain. From germline, CDR1 is MNHEY and CDR2 SVGAGI. V was clipped by 2 bases and J by 1 base, with 8 bases between them. This CDR3 region has 14 residues. The CDR3 loop is CASSYANTNTEAFF. CDR3 nucleotide sequence: TGTGCCAGCAGTTACGCTAACACGAACACTGAAGCTTTCTTT.

V and J are TRBV5-5 and TRBJ1-1; no definite D call. The length of the CDR3 is 14 residues. The germline gives CDR1 SGHKS, CDR2 YYEKEE (reference sequence). Trimming took 4 bases from V and 1 from J, leaving 11 bases between them. The CDR3 region has the DNA TGTGCCAGCAGCCTGACCTGGGGGAACACTGAAGCTTTCTTT. Translated, it gives CASSLTWGNTEAFF.

As to this clone: Additional DNA sequences in this sample encode the identical CDR3. The V and J genes are TRBV18 and TRBJ2-3; TRBD2 matches at 9 bases. Germline CDR1 and CDR2: KGHSH and LQKENI. The CDR3 spans 14 residues. V was pared by 3 bases and J by 6 bases, with 4 bases of the junction left unmatched. The CDR3 nucleotides read TGTGCCAGCTCACCCGGACTAGCGTCGGATACGCAGTATTTT. Translated: CASSPGLASDTQYF.

The chain employs TRBV6-5 and TRBJ2-3; D remains unclear. V lost 4 bases to trimming and J lost 0 bases, with 5 bases between them. Per germline, CDR1 MNHEY and CDR2 SVGAGI. This CDR3 comprises 13 residues. The CDR3 region has the DNA TGTGCCAGCAGTTCATCTAGCACAGATACGCAGTATTTT. Translation: CASSSSSTDTQYF.

V usage is TRBV5-1 and J usage is TRBJ1-2, with a possible D match to TRBD1 (5 bases). Per the germline V gene, CDR1 is SGHRS and CDR2 is YFSETQ. The CDR3 spans 15 residues. The V end lost 1 base, the J end lost 7 bases, and 17 bases lay between the germline ends. CDR3 amino acids: CASSLTEMDRGGYTF. DNA for the CDR3: TGCGCCAGCAGCTTGACGGAAATGGATAGGGGTGGCTACACCTTC. Full variable domain (missing parts from reference TRBV5-1 and TRBJ1-2): KAGVTQTPRYLIKTRGQQVTLSCSPISGHRSVSWYQQTPGQGLQFLFEYFSETQRNKGNFPGRFSGRQFSNSRSEMNVSTLELGDSALYLCASSLTEMDRGGYTFGSGTRLTVV.

This clone was observed a handful of times. This chain uses TRBV27 with TRBJ1-5; 9 bases map to TRBD1. This CDR3 is 15 amino acids long. Looked up from germline, CDR1 is MNHEY and CDR2 is SMNVEV (reference sequence). V lost 4 bases and J lost 7; bases outside the gene matches: 8. This chain's CDR3 is CASSSRDRVGQPQHF. The CDR3 DNA is TGTGCCAGCAGTTCACGGGACAGGGTTGGACAGCCCCAGCATTTT.